This entry lists 30 T cell receptor beta chains sequenced from one sample in a study of spatial heterogeneity in lung cancer. MiXCR, run by TCRdb on the 5' RACE reads, gives a single entry per CDR3 protein. The sample lists some 70,000 distinct CDR3 sequences; 10% to 15% were seen once. Sample time point: sample taken at primary tumor resection. Tumor, nontumor lung or frozen PBMC supplied whole RNA that was sequenced unsorted. The sample here was PBMCs, taken at surgery. These receptors were obtained from a male donor with early-stage non-small cell lung cancer.

In its sample, this clonotype was seen a few times. This chain links TRBV27 with TRBJ1-2; D not resolved. The germline V gene has CDR1 MNHEY and CDR2 SMNVEV (reference sequence). The CDR3 covers 14 residues. The ends were cut back, 5 bases at V and 3 bases at J, with 13 bases in the middle. The DNA of the CDR3 is TGTGCCAGCAGTATAGCCGGGAGAGACTATGGCTACACCTTC. This translates into CASSIAGRDYGYTF.

This clonotype has a count of ten or more. V and J are TRBV7-9 and TRBJ2-7; no reliable D call. The CDR3 loop spans 13 amino acids. Deletions cut 5 bases from V and 5 bases from J, with 13 bases between. Germline V gene lookup returns CDR1 SEHNR and CDR2 FQNEAQ (reference sequence). CDR3 sequence reads: CASSLEDPNEQYF. The CDR3 region has the DNA TGTGCCAGCAGCCTCGAGGACCCCAACGAGCAGTACTTC.

This clonotype was found a few times. The chain is built from TRBV11-3 and TRBJ2-5; the D is unclear. The germline CDR1 and CDR2 sequences are SGHNT and YENEEA. This CDR3 is 14 amino acids long. V was shortened by 5 bases and J by 0 bases, with 10 bases between the two germline ends. Here the CDR3 DNA reads TGTGCCAGCAGCCCAGCAGAGTACCAAGAGACCCAGTACTTC. It translates to CASSPAEYQETQYF.

This clonotype was counted many times. The rearrangement links TRBV29-1 to TRBJ2-1; no clear D gene. This CDR3 has 11 residues. Looked up from germline, CDR1 is SQVTM and CDR2 is ANQGSEA. The V and J ends lost 4 bases and 9 bases respectively, with 10 bases between them. The DNA for the CDR3 is TGCAGCGTTGTCGTAATCGGTGAGCAGTTCTTC. Translation: CSVVVIGEQFF.

This clonotype was counted at least ten times. The chain carries TRBV6-5 and TRBJ2-2; D unclear. The CDR3 totals 12 residues. Trimming left V 6 bases short and J 6 bases short, with 8 bases between. In germline, CDR1 is MNHEY, CDR2 SVGAGI. Here the CDR3 reads CASRLAAGELFF. CDR3 sequence (DNA): TGTGCCAGCAGATTAGCCGCCGGGGAGCTGTTTTTT.

This chain uses TRBV7-9 with TRBJ2-7; 7 nucleotides match TRBD1. Unmatched junction bases numbered 10, after V lost 4 bases and J lost 7 bases. The CDR3 spans 14 residues. Germline V gene lookup returns CDR1 SEHNR and CDR2 FQNEAQ (reference sequence). The CDR3 DNA is TGTGCCAGCAGCTCCCCAGGGGGAGAGGAGGAGCAGTACTTC. Residues: CASSSPGGEEEQYF.

This clonotype was detected a few times. The chain recombines TRBV2 with TRBJ2-3; no clear D gene. Trimming pared 3 bases from V and 6 bases from J, leaving 4 bases between. Germline V gives CDR1 SNHLY, CDR2 FYNNEI. There are 11 residues in the CDR3. CDR3 DNA sequence: TGTGCCAGCAGTGATGTGGATACGCAGTATTTT. Translating gives CASSDVDTQYF.

This clonotype was seen only a few times. The rearrangement uses TRBV20-1 and TRBJ2-1; the match to TRBD2 covers 10 bases. V trimming: 1 base; J trimming: 8 bases; junction bases outside the gene matches: 11. The CDR3 loop spans 16 amino acids. Germline V gene sequence: CDR1 DFQATT, CDR2 SNEGSKA (reference sequence). The CDR3 loop is CSARGVLAGTPYEQFF. CDR3 in DNA: TGCAGTGCTAGAGGTGTACTAGCGGGAACTCCGTATGAGCAGTTCTTC.

In its sample, this clonotype was seen a few times. The J gene is TRBJ1-3, the V gene TRBV27; D gene unclear. With 5 bases removed from V and 4 bases from J, the gap between germline ends came to 15 bases. Germline values: CDR1 MNHEY, CDR2 SMNVEV (reference sequence). CDR3 length: 15 amino acids. The CDR3 here is CASSPSRSAGNTIYF. In nucleotides, the CDR3 is TGTGCCAGCAGTCCTTCACGCTCCGCAGGAAACACCATATATTTT.

At least ten counts were recorded for this clonotype. J is TRBJ2-1 and V is TRBV6-2 or TRBV6-3, with TRBD2 matching 7 bases. This CDR3 is built from 15 residues. The trim removed 6 bases at V and 3 bases at J, leaving 8 bases unmatched. Germline CDR1 and CDR2: MNHEY and SVGEGT. CDR3 in DNA: TGTGCCAGCAGACCGAGCGGGACCGTCTACAATGAGCAGTTCTTC. Translating gives CASRPSGTVYNEQFF.

This clonotype was seen a handful of times. This rearrangement joins TRBV12-3 or TRBV12-4 to TRBJ2-1; 7 bases match TRBD2. The CDR3 spans 16 residues. The trim removed 5 bases at V and 4 bases at J, leaving 11 bases unmatched. The CDR3 nucleotides are TGTGCCAGCAGTACATCGAGCGGGATGAGATACAATGAGCAGTTCTTC. Protein product: CASSTSSGMRYNEQFF.

This clonotype was seen repeatedly, ten times or more. This sequence joins TRBV29-1 and TRBJ2-1, with D possibly TRBD2 on 5 matching bases. The CDR3 runs 14 residues. Germline V CDR1 and CDR2: SQVTM, ANQGSEA. V was cut by 6 bases and J by 5 bases, with 17 bases left in between. CDR3: CSVLSGVEHNEQFF. CDR3 bases: TGCAGCGTCCTAAGCGGAGTGGAGCACAATGAGCAGTTCTTC.

The V gene is TRBV6-2 or TRBV6-3, the J gene TRBJ2-3, with 9 bases matching TRBD2. V shed 10 bases, J shed 2 bases, and the junction held 4 bases outside the gene matches. CDR1 is MNHEY and CDR2 is SVGEGT in the germline V gene. The CDR3 is 13 amino acids. The chain's CDR3 is CAISGGNTDTQYF. Written as DNA, the CDR3 is TGTGCCATTAGCGGGGGTAACACAGATACGCAGTATTTT.

The rearrangement joins TRBV6-1 to TRBJ1-6; weak D call: TRBD1 (5 bases). The CDR3 has 15 residues. CDR1 is MNHNS, CDR2 SASEGT, per germline. Trimming took 3 bases from V and 4 from J, leaving 10 bases between them. The CDR3 loop reads CASSDGRGYNSPLHF. In nucleotides, the CDR3 is TGTGCCAGCAGTGATGGAAGGGGATATAATTCACCCCTCCACTTT.

The V and J genes are TRBV11-1 and TRBJ2-7, with D tentatively TRBD1 (6 bases). CDR1 and CDR2 (germline): SGHAT, FQDESV (reference sequence). V lost 6 bases and J 2 bases, leaving 20 bases between the germline ends. The CDR3 has 16 amino acids. In DNA, the CDR3 is TGTGCCAGCAGACGCGCGTCGGCAGGGGAAGCCTACGAGCAGTACTTC. This codes for CASRRASAGEAYEQYF.

The chain links TRBV24-1 to TRBJ2-7; 10 nucleotides match TRBD2. The trim removed 9 bases at V and 7 bases at J, leaving 8 bases unmatched. The germline CDR1 and CDR2 sequences are KGHDR and SFDVKD. The CDR3 has 13 amino acids. The CDR3 sequence is CATDLAGGGEQYF. The CDR3 DNA follows: TGTGCCACCGACTTAGCGGGAGGTGGTGAGCAGTACTTC.

This clonotype has a handful of counts. The rearrangement joins TRBV25-1 to TRBJ2-2, with unresolved D. The germline CDR1 and CDR2 sequences are MGHDK and SYGVNS. The CDR3 is 13 residues long. V dropped 5 bases and J dropped 1 base, with 5 bases sitting between them. The CDR3 DNA sequence: TGTGCCAGCAGTCCAGGGAACACCGGGGAGCTGTTTTTT. Its protein is CASSPGNTGELFF. Full variable domain (rest looked up from reference TRBV25-1 and TRBJ2-2): EADIYQTPRYLVIGTGKKITLECSQTMGHDKMYWYQQDPGMELHLIHYSYGVNSTEKGDLSSESTVSRIRTEHFPLTLESARPSHTSQYLCASSPGNTGELFFGEGSRLTVL.

The CDR3 reads CASSGLAVAKNIQYF. The CDR3 DNA reads TGTGCCAGCAGTGGACTAGCGGTAGCCAAAAACATTCAGTACTTC. The genes are TRBV6-1 and TRBJ2-4; 9 bases agree with TRBD2. This CDR3 is built from 15 residues. CDR1 is MNHNS, CDR2 SASEGT, per germline. Trimming at V came to 4 bases and at J to 0 bases, leaving 1 base not matched to a gene.

V usage is TRBV7-2 and J usage is TRBJ1-4, with TRBD1 matching 9 bases. In germline, CDR1 is SGHTA, CDR2 FQGNSA. V lost 2 bases, J lost 8 bases, and 9 bases stayed unmatched. The CDR3 contains 16 residues. Written as DNA, the CDR3 is TGTGCCAGCAGCTTACCGGGACAGGGTGTAGGGGAAAAACTGTTTTTT. It is translated as CASSLPGQGVGEKLFF.

Ten or more counts support this clonotype. The V and J genes are TRBV4-1 and TRBJ2-7; no firm D call. V lost 4 bases and J 0 bases, leaving 13 bases between the germline ends. CDR3 length: 15 amino acids. CDR1 and CDR2 (germline): MGHRA, YSYEKL. CDR3 region: CASSPRTVSSYEQYF. The DNA for the CDR3 is TGCGCCAGCAGCCCCAGGACCGTGAGCTCCTACGAGCAGTACTTC.

Ten or more counts support this clonotype. The chain has TRBV7-8 and TRBJ2-1; 9 nucleotides agree with TRBD2. J lost 0 bases, V lost 3 bases, and 9 bases had no gene match. The length of the CDR3 is 18 residues. Germline V gene lookup returns CDR1 SGHVS and CDR2 FQNEAQ. CDR3 region: CASSLEGSGRSSYNEQFF. CDR3 nucleotides: TGTGCCAGCAGCTTGGAGGGGAGCGGGAGGAGCTCCTACAATGAGCAGTTCTTC.

CDR3 protein: CASNVAGVVETQYF. CDR3 bases: TGTGCCAGCAATGTAGCGGGAGTGGTAGAGACCCAGTACTTC. The V call is TRBV6-2 or TRBV6-3, the J call TRBJ2-5; 9 nucleotides agree with TRBD2. CDR3 length: 14 residues. Germline CDR1 is MNHEY and CDR2 is SVGEGT. Germline trimming cut 7 bases from V and 4 bases from J; bases unmatched to any gene: 7.

This chain joins TRBV21-1 and TRBJ2-7; the table's D call TRBD1 went unverified against the DNA. TRBV21-1 is noted as a pseudogene. The CDR3 is made up of 14 amino acids. The chain's CDR3 is CASNWTSRDYEQYF. The DNA of the CDR3 is TGTGCCAGCAACTGGACTTCCAGGGACTACGAGCAGTACTTC.

This clonotype was seen ten or more times. The rearrangement links TRBV10-3 to TRBJ2-2; D gene unclear. The CDR3 is 14 amino acids. Germline V gene data show CDR1 as ENHRY and CDR2 as SYGVKD. V was trimmed by 7 bases and J by 3 bases, leaving 12 bases between them. The CDR3: CAITPTLDTGELFF. For the CDR3, the DNA is TGTGCCATCACCCCGACCCTTGACACCGGGGAGCTGTTTTTT.

This clonotype has just a few counts. This chain joins TRBV12-3 or TRBV12-4 and TRBJ1-2; TRBD1 aligns across 12 bases. The CDR3 is made up of 14 amino acids. The V gene end was trimmed by 2 bases and the J gene end by 8 bases; junction bases not matched to a gene: 3. This CDR3 is CASSLWDRGLGYTF. DNA for the CDR3: TGTGCCAGCAGTTTATGGGACAGGGGGCTCGGCTACACCTTC.

This clonotype was detected ten times or more. The chain combines TRBV2 with TRBJ2-4, with D perhaps matching TRBD2 (5 bases). The germline gives CDR1 SNHLY, CDR2 FYNNEI. There are 17 residues in the CDR3. V lost 2 bases and J lost 1, with 15 bases in between. This chain's CDR3 is CASSELRGTTAKNIQYF. In DNA form, the CDR3 reads TGTGCCAGCAGTGAACTTCGGGGTACCACTGCCAAAAACATTCAGTACTTC. Based on the CDR3 plus reference TRBV2 and TRBJ2-4, the full variable domain is EPEVTQTPSHQVTQMGQEVILRCVPISNHLYFYWYRQILGQKVEFLVSFYNNEISEKSEIFDDQFSVERPDGSNFTLKIRSTKLEDSAMYFCASSELRGTTAKNIQYFGAGTRLSVL.

The sample holds many counts of this clonotype. The chain uses TRBV27 and TRBJ2-5; D is unresolved. Trimming pared 5 bases from V and 3 bases from J, leaving 19 bases between. CDR1 and CDR2 (germline): MNHEY, SMNVEV (reference sequence). The CDR3 extends over 16 amino acids. CDR3 amino acids: CASSTWADPPKETQYF. The DNA of the CDR3 is TGTGCCAGCAGTACCTGGGCCGATCCTCCAAAAGAGACCCAGTACTTC.

There are many counts of this clonotype. The rearrangement joins TRBV5-1 to TRBJ1-2; tentative D call: TRBD1 (5 bases). The CDR3 length is 15 residues. V shed 4 bases and J shed 5 bases, with 18 bases lying between them. Germline loops: CDR1 SGHRS, CDR2 YFSETQ. CDR3 amino acids: CASSTGTVPAYGYTF. The DNA for the CDR3 is TGCGCCAGCAGCACCGGGACGGTTCCAGCTTATGGCTACACCTTC.

This clonotype showed up just a few times. Germline is not matched at one junction end, which may reflect a read error. J is TRBJ1-4 and V is TRBV29-1; D may be TRBD1 (6 bases). This CDR3 is built from 12 residues. CDR1 and CDR2 (germline): SQVTM, ANQGSEA. The CDR3 sequence is CSVEGQRQELFF. As DNA, the CDR3 is TGCAGCGTCGAAGGACAGCGGCAGGAACTGTTTTTT.

This clonotype was recorded a few times. J is TRBJ1-1 and V is TRBV6-2 or TRBV6-3; TRBD1 might be the D (5 bases). CDR1 and CDR2 (germline): MNHEY, SVGEGT. The CDR3 has 16 amino acids. Trimming took off 2 bases at V and 0 bases at J, with 13 bases between the two ends. CDR3 protein: CASSYVNRKVNTEAFF. The CDR3 bases are TGTGCCAGCAGTTACGTCAACAGGAAGGTGAACACTGAAGCTTTCTTT.